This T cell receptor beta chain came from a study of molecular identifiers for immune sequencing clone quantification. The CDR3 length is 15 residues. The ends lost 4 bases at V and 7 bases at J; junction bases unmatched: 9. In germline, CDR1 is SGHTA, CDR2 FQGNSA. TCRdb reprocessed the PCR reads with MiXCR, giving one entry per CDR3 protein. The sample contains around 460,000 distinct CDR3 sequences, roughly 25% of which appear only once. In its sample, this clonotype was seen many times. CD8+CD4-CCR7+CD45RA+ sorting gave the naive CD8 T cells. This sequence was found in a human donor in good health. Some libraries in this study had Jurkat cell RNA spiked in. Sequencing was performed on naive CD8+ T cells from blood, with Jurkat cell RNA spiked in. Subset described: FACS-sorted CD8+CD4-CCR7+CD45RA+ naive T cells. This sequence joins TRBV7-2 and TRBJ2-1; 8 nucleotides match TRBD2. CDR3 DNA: TGTGCCAGCAGCTCCTTCCCGGGGGGGCCAAATGAGCAGTTCTTC. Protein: CASSSFPGGPNEQFF.